Following are 13 T cell receptor beta chains from one sample sequenced in a study of cytomegalovirus exposure and HLA in healthy donors. Primers included in the PCR were 60 Vbeta and 13 Jbeta primers. Profiling relied on immunoSEQ multiplex PCR, and the TCRdb table lists in-frame clones only, not all of them. The sample lists under 200,000 clones; about 85% were seen once. The sequenced sample consisted of PBMCs. These TCRs come from a boy aged 2 to 9 in good health and CMV-seronegative.

The chain uses TRBV29-1 and TRBJ2-7; 8 nucleotides agree with TRBD2. V lost 2 bases and J lost 5; bases outside the gene matches: 17. From germline, CDR1 is SQVTM and CDR2 ANQGSEA. The CDR3 extends over 17 amino acids. CDR3 coding DNA: TGCAGCGTTGAACGGCTACCTTCCGGGACTAGGTATAACGAGCAGTACTTC. Its protein is CSVERLPSGTRYNEQYF.

This chain uses TRBV7-2 with TRBJ2-1, with a possible D match to TRBD2 (5 bases). The CDR3 is 11 residues long. In germline, CDR1 is SGHTA, CDR2 FQGNSA. V lost 11 bases to trimming and J lost 7 bases, with 12 bases between them. The CDR3 sequence is CAPRRGNEQFF. The CDR3 DNA reads TGTGCCCCAAGACGGGGAAATGAGCAGTTCTTC.

CDR3 sequence reads: CASRDGTGYEQYF. CDR3 DNA: TGTGCCAGCAGAGATGGGACAGGCTACGAGCAGTACTTC. V usage is TRBV2 and J usage is TRBJ2-7, with TRBD1 matching over 8 bases. V lost 6 bases, J lost 3 bases, and 4 bases stayed unmatched. This CDR3 contains 13 residues. Germline V CDR1 and CDR2: SNHLY, FYNNEI.

This sequence joins TRBV6-1 and TRBJ2-3, with 7 bases aligning to TRBD2. Germline V CDR1 and CDR2: MNHNS, SASEGT. The V and J ends lost 6 bases and 0 bases, in that order; junction bases with no gene match: 6. The CDR3 has 15 residues. The CDR3 sequence is CASSFSGASTDTQYF. For the CDR3, the DNA is TGTGCCAGCAGCTTCAGCGGGGCTAGCACAGATACGCAGTATTTT.

V usage is TRBV18 and J usage is TRBJ1-4; 8 positions agree with TRBD1. The CDR3 covers 15 residues. The V gene's germline CDR1 is KGHSH and CDR2 LQKENI. With 3 bases clipped from V and 5 bases from J, the junction kept 5 bases outside the gene matches. The CDR3 DNA sequence: TGTGCCAGCTCACCTGGACAGGGTGCGAATGAAAAACTGTTTTTT. Encoded protein: CASSPGQGANEKLFF.

The chain has TRBV11-2 and TRBJ2-7; 10 nucleotides line up with TRBD2. CDR1 and CDR2 (germline): SGHAT, FQNNGV. The CDR3 contains 15 residues. V gave up 6 bases and J gave up 3 bases; unmatched junction bases: 8. The CDR3 reads CASRVAGGWDYEQYF. The CDR3 nucleotides are TGTGCCAGCAGAGTAGCGGGAGGATGGGACTACGAGCAGTACTTC.

This chain connects TRBV6-1 to TRBJ2-3; 8 bases are shared with TRBD2. This CDR3 spans 15 amino acids. The V gene's germline CDR1 is MNHNS and CDR2 SASEGT. The J segment lost 5 bases and the V segment lost 2 bases, leaving 6 bases of the junction unmatched. For the CDR3, the DNA is TGTGCCAGCAGTGAATTCGGGGGGGCCGTAGATACGCAGTATTTT. Its translation: CASSEFGGAVDTQYF.

V usage is TRBV18 and J usage is TRBJ1-4, with D possibly being TRBD1 (6 bases). The CDR3 covers 15 residues. Germline V gene data show CDR1 as KGHSH and CDR2 as LQKENI. The germline V and J ends were trimmed by 3 bases and 5 bases, with 13 bases remaining between them. CDR3 amino acids: CASSPQGSSNEKLFF. As DNA, the CDR3 is TGTGCCAGCTCACCCCAGGGGTCCTCCAATGAAAAACTGTTTTTT.

This rearrangement joins TRBV7-9 to TRBJ1-1, with TRBD1 matching over 12 bases. The CDR3 covers 14 residues. The germline V gene has CDR1 SEHNR and CDR2 FQNEAQ (reference sequence). The V gene end was trimmed by 8 bases and the J gene end by 7 bases; junction bases not matched to a gene: 8. The CDR3 DNA reads TGTGCCAGCCCCTCGGGACAGGGGGCTGTTGAAGCTTTCTTT. Translated, it gives CASPSGQGAVEAFF.

The chain has TRBV10-3 and TRBJ1-2, with 8 bases that match TRBD1. Trimming took 2 bases from V and 10 from J; bases not matched to a gene: 12. This CDR3 has 15 amino acids. Germline V CDR1 and CDR2: ENHRY, SYGVKD. DNA of the CDR3: TGTGCCATCAGTGAGAACCCGGGACAGGAACCCTCCTACACCTTC. Translating gives CAISENPGQEPSYTF.

V usage is TRBV5-5 and J usage is TRBJ2-1; 11 bases match TRBD1. Germline assignment: CDR1 SGHKS and CDR2 YYEKEE (reference sequence). The CDR3 runs 20 residues. V was clipped by 7 bases and J by 3 bases; unmatched bases: 21. The CDR3 spells CASPRNFGDRGITNYNEQFF. CDR3 bases: TGTGCCAGCCCTCGAAACTTCGGGGACAGGGGGATTACCAACTACAATGAGCAGTTCTTC. The full variable domain, completed using reference TRBV5-5 and TRBJ2-1, is DAGVTQSPTHLIKTRGQQVTLRCSPISGHKSVSWYQQVLGQGPQFIFQYYEKEERGRGNFPDRFSARQFPNYSSELNVNALLLGDSALYLCASPRNFGDRGITNYNEQFFGPGTRLTVL.

This clone was detected a few times. The chain carries TRBV6-4 and TRBJ2-3; 9 bases agree with TRBD2. This CDR3 has 15 amino acids. Trimming at V came to 0 bases and at J to 6 bases, leaving 4 bases not matched to a gene. Germline V gives CDR1 MRHNA, CDR2 SNTAGT. CDR3: CASSDSAGGLDTQYF. CDR3 DNA: TGTGCCAGCAGTGACTCGGCGGGGGGGCTCGATACGCAGTATTTT.

The J gene is TRBJ2-3, the V gene TRBV4-1, with D perhaps matching TRBD2 (5 bases). Germline V lookup: CDR1 MGHRA, CDR2 YSYEKL. The CDR3 runs to 16 residues. V gave up 3 bases and J gave up 2 bases, with 15 bases separating them. CDR3 coding DNA: TGCGCCAGCAGCCACCCAGCGGTAGCGTACACAGATACGCAGTATTTT. Its protein is CASSHPAVAYTDTQYF.